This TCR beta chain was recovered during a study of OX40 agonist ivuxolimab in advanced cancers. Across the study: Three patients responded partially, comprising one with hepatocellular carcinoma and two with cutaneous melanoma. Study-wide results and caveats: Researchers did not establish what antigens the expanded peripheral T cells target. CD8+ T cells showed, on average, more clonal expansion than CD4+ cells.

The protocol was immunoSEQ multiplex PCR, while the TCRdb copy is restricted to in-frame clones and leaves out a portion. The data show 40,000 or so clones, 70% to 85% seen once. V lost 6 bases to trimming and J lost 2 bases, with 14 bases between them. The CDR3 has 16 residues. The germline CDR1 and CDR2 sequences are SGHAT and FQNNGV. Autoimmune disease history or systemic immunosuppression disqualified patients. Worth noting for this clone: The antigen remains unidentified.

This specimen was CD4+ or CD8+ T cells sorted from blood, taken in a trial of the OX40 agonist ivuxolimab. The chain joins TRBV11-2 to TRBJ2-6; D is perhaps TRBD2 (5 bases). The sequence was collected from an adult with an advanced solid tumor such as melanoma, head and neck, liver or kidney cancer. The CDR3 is CASRPGLPPGANVLTF. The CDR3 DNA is TGTGCCAGCAGACCCGGACTCCCTCCTGGGGCCAACGTCCTGACTTTC.